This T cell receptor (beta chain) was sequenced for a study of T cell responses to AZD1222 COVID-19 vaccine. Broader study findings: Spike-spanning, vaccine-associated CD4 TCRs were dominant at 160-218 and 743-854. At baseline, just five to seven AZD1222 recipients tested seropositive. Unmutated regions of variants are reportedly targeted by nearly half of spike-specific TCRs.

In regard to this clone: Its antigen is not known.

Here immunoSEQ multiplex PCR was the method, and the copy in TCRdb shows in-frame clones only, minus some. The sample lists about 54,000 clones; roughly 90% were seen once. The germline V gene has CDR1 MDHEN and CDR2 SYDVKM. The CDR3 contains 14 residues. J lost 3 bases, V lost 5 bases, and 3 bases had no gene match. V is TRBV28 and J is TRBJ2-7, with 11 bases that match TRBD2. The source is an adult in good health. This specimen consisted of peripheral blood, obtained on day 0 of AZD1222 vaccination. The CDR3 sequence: CASSGTSGFYEQYF. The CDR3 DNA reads TGTGCCAGCAGTGGGACTAGCGGTTTCTACGAGCAGTACTTC.